The 17 T cell receptor beta chains given below trace back to one sample, sequenced in a study of metastatic and nonmetastatic thyroid tumors. Every patient was untreated before thyroid surgery. TCRdb re-clonotyped the PCR reads through MiXCR. Of just over 15,000 clones listed, just under 35% are singletons. Sequenced: tumor tissue. These TCRs come from a male donor with papillary thyroid cancer or a benign thyroid nodule (not recorded which). Some clones in this sample may be carry-over from other donors' samples.

This clone has a count of ten or more. This chain links TRBV10-1 with TRBJ1-4; unclear D gene. Germline V lookup: CDR1 WNHNN, CDR2 SYGVQD (reference sequence). This CDR3 is 14 amino acids long. Trimming stripped 6 bases from V and 11 bases from J, with 19 bases between. The CDR3 here is CASSPRPNSEKLFF. CDR3 in DNA: TGCGCCAGCAGCCCTAGACCGAATTCGGAGAAACTGTTTTTT.

By sample fraction, this clone is medium-sized. This CDR3 reads CSARDRLSRDSNYGYTF. DNA for the CDR3: TGCAGTGCTAGAGATCGGCTTTCCCGGGACAGTAACTATGGCTACACCTTC. J is TRBJ1-2 and V is TRBV20-1; 7 nucleotides line up with TRBD1. CDR1 DFQATT and CDR2 SNEGSKA come from the germline V gene (reference sequence). V shed 0 bases, J shed 1 base, and the junction held 11 bases outside the gene matches. This CDR3 is 17 amino acids long.

The chain has TRBV7-3 and TRBJ2-1; no clear D. Germline CDR1 is SGHTA and CDR2 is FQGTGA. This CDR3 comprises 15 residues. Trimming removed 1 base from V and 4 bases from J, with 11 bases in between. DNA of the CDR3: TGTGCCAGCAGCTTAATCCACAACGAATACAATGAGCAGTTCTTC. It encodes CASSLIHNEYNEQFF.

This clone came up many times. The rearrangement links TRBV6-4 to TRBJ2-1, with D tentatively TRBD1 or TRBD2 (5 bases each). CDR1 and CDR2 from the germline V gene are MRHNA and SNTAGT. This CDR3 is built from 14 residues. Trimming removed 10 bases from V and 5 bases from J, with 18 bases in between. In DNA form, the CDR3 reads TGTGCCACTAACCCCGGGACGAAAGACAATGAGCAGTTCTTC. Translation: CATNPGTKDNEQFF.

In this sample, this clone is medium-sized (0.01 to 0.1%). Other DNA variants within this sample encode the same CDR3. The chain recombines TRBV10-1 with TRBJ1-1, with D unclear. The CDR3 contains 12 residues. CDR1 WNHNN and CDR2 SYGVQD come from the germline V gene (reference sequence). Trimming removed 11 bases from V and 4 bases from J, with 14 bases in between. CDR3 DNA: TGCGCCCGCCCGGGTCTAGGCACTGAAGCTTTCTTT. This codes for CARPGLGTEAFF.

The chain has TRBV20-1 and TRBJ2-3; 7 positions match TRBD2. The junction had 15 bases not matched to a gene; V was cut back by 4 bases and J by 2 bases. CDR3 size: 17 residues. Germline CDR1 and CDR2: DFQATT and SNEGSKA (reference sequence). The CDR3 nucleotides are TGCAGTGCTATACGAGCGGGATGGGAGGGTGTCACAGATACGCAGTATTTT. Its translation is CSAIRAGWEGVTDTQYF.

This clone was seen a handful of times. The gene calls are TRBV28 and TRBJ2-7, with D unresolved. The CDR3 is made up of 15 amino acids. Germline V gene data show CDR1 as MDHEN and CDR2 as SYDVKM. Trimming pared 2 bases from V and 0 bases from J, leaving 11 bases between. The CDR3 is CASSLDPQSSYEQYF. The CDR3, as DNA: TGTGCCAGCAGTTTAGATCCACAATCCTCCTACGAGCAGTACTTC.

This clone was seen many times. The rearrangement joins TRBV18 to TRBJ2-3, with D possibly matching TRBD1 (5 bases). Germline CDR1 and CDR2: KGHSH and LQKENI. This CDR3 is 14 amino acids long. Trimming took off 2 bases at V and 5 bases at J, with 11 bases between the two ends. The CDR3 is CASSPDKGIDTQYF. In DNA, the CDR3 is TGTGCCAGCTCACCAGATAAGGGGATAGATACGCAGTATTTT.

This clone was counted a few times. CDR3 in DNA: TGTGCCAGCAGTTCGGGACAGGGCATTGGTTCACCCCTCCACTTT. Encoded protein: CASSSGQGIGSPLHF. This chain joins TRBV6-1 and TRBJ1-6; 9 nucleotides match TRBD1. Germline V lookup: CDR1 MNHNS, CDR2 SASEGT. The CDR3 length is 15 residues. V gave up 5 bases and J gave up 9 bases; unmatched junction bases: 8.

This clone was counted at least ten times. The chain joins TRBV28 to TRBJ2-2, with 11 nucleotides matching TRBD2. Germline assignment: CDR1 MDHEN and CDR2 SYDVKM. The V segment lost 4 bases and the J segment 2 bases; nucleotides outside the gene matches: 6. This CDR3 is 17 amino acids long. CDR3 DNA sequence: TGTGCCAGCAGTTCCATCGGGACTAGCGGAAACACCGGGGAGCTGTTTTTT. Amino acids: CASSSIGTSGNTGELFF.

V and J are TRBV7-2 and TRBJ2-7; 11 bases line up with TRBD1. CDR1 and CDR2 from the germline V gene are SGHTA and FQGNSA. Trimming cost V 5 bases and J 5 bases; bases outside gene matches: 5. The CDR3 spans 14 residues. For the CDR3, the DNA is TGTGCCAGCAGCCTCCGGGACAGGGGGAACGAGCAGTACTTC. This encodes CASSLRDRGNEQYF.

This clone was seen repeatedly, ten times or more. The chain carries TRBV19 and TRBJ1-1, with a possible D match to TRBD1 (5 bases). Germline CDR1 reads LNHDA; CDR2 reads SQIVND (reference sequence). Trimming took 1 base from V and 5 from J, leaving 11 bases between them. CDR3 length: 14 residues. CDR3 bases: TGTGCCAGTAGTATAGTCCCGGGGCAGACTGAAGCTTTCTTT. This codes for CASSIVPGQTEAFF.

The table lists this clone with many counts. This clone may be a read error of a much larger clone one base away. This sequence joins TRBV30 and TRBJ1-1; D perhaps matches TRBD1 (5 bases). CDR1 GTSNPN and CDR2 SVGIG come from the germline V gene (reference sequence). The CDR3 sequence is 14 residues long. V was trimmed by 5 bases and J by 0 bases, leaving 13 bases between them. CDR3 in DNA: TGTGCCTGGGGGGCACAAGTGGTGAACACTGAAGCTTTCTTT. It is translated as CAWGAQVVNTEAFF.

This clone turned up a few times. At one boundary the junction diverges from the germline segment, which might be a read error. The chain couples TRBV27 to TRBJ1-2; D might be TRBD1 (5 bases). The germline V gene has CDR1 MNHEY and CDR2 SMNVEV (reference sequence). The CDR3 extends over 16 amino acids. This chain's CDR3 is CATTPSGVGLSYVYTF. The DNA of the CDR3 is TGTGCCACCACCCCGTCGGGGGTAGGACTAAGCTATGTCTACACCTTC.

The chain carries TRBV6-5 and TRBJ2-7; TRBD1 might be the D (6 bases). The CDR3 sequence is 17 residues long. Between the trimmed V and J ends, which lost 0 bases and 3 bases, there was a span of 18 bases. Germline CDR1 reads MNHEY; CDR2 reads SVGAGI. The CDR3 nucleotides read TGTGCCAGCAGTTACTCCCCCGTCACAGGGACCCTCTACGAGCAGTACTTC. Translated: CASSYSPVTGTLYEQYF.

This clone was seen repeatedly, ten times or more. This chain uses TRBV12-3 or TRBV12-4 with TRBJ2-3; D perhaps matches TRBD2 (6 bases). CDR3 length: 13 residues. V was trimmed by 5 bases and J by 7 bases, leaving 13 bases between them. CDR3 in amino acids: CASSIGEEYTQYF. The CDR3 nucleotides are TGTGCCAGCAGTATAGGGGAGGAATATACGCAGTATTTT.

This clone was detected only a few times. The V gene is TRBV6-5, the J gene TRBJ2-1, with D unresolved. The CDR3 extends over 10 amino acids. V dropped 2 bases and J dropped 9 bases, with 2 bases sitting between them. Germline V gene sequence: CDR1 MNHEY, CDR2 SVGAGI. The CDR3 sequence: CASSYGEQFF. DNA of the CDR3: TGTGCCAGCAGTTACGGTGAGCAGTTCTTC.